These 4 T cell receptor beta chains came from one sample sequenced in a study of cytomegalovirus exposure and HLA in healthy donors (dated by TCRdb to 2016 to 2017). Libraries came from the immunoSEQ multiplex PCR assay. A mixture of 60 forward primers for TCR Vbeta segments and 13 reverse primers for TCR Jbeta segments was used in the multiplex PCR. TCRdb re-hosts the immuneACCESS table, in-frame sequences only. Its copies lack some clones; in the studies checked, an unresolved V gene accounts for under half of them, and the cause for the rest is not known. Within this sample are a few hundred thousand clones, with around three quarters of them counted one time only. The ten most abundant clones make up 15% to 18% of the sample. Specimen: PBMCs. These receptors were collected from a man between 35 and 55 years old in good health and CMV-seronegative.

The V and J genes are TRBV5-1 and TRBJ2-5; 12 positions match TRBD2. Unmatched junction bases numbered 8, after V lost 3 bases and J lost 5 bases. Germline CDR1 SGHRS, CDR2 YFSETQ. The CDR3 extends over 16 amino acids. DNA for the CDR3: TGCGCCAGCAGCTGGCGCACTAGCGGGAGGATGGAGACCCAGTACTTC. Protein: CASSWRTSGRMETQYF.

The V and J genes are TRBV7-2 and TRBJ1-3, with TRBD1 as a possible D gene (5 bases). The ends were cut back, 3 bases at V and 3 bases at J, with 9 bases in the middle. Germline lookup yields CDR1 SGHTA and CDR2 FQGNSA. This CDR3 region has 14 residues. CDR3 amino acids: CASSFRVSGNTIYF. The DNA for the CDR3 is TGTGCCAGCAGCTTCAGGGTTAGTGGAAACACCATATATTTT.

The J gene is TRBJ2-7, the V gene TRBV5-5; TRBD1 matches 9 bases. CDR1 and CDR2 (germline): SGHKS, YYEKEE (reference sequence). V lost 4 bases to trimming and J lost 5 bases; unmatched junction nucleotides: 10. The CDR3 extends over 15 amino acids. The CDR3 nucleotides read TGTGCCAGCAGCGTGACCGGGACAGGGAATCACGAGCAGTACTTC. Translated: CASSVTGTGNHEQYF.

This chain connects TRBV19 to TRBJ2-7, with a tentative D call TRBD2 (5 bases). Germline lookup yields CDR1 LNHDA and CDR2 SQIVND (reference sequence). CDR3 length: 14 residues. V was trimmed by 4 bases and J by 3 bases, leaving 13 bases between them. The CDR3 reads CASSKDGLSYEQYF. The CDR3 DNA reads TGTGCCAGTAGTAAAGATGGACTGAGCTACGAGCAGTACTTC. Full variable domain (missing parts from reference TRBV19 and TRBJ2-7): DGGITQSPKYLFRKEGQNVTLSCEQNLNHDAMYWYRQDPGQGLRLIYYSQIVNDFQKGDIAEGYSVSREKKESFPLTVTSAQKNPTAFYLCASSKDGLSYEQYFGPGTRLTVT.